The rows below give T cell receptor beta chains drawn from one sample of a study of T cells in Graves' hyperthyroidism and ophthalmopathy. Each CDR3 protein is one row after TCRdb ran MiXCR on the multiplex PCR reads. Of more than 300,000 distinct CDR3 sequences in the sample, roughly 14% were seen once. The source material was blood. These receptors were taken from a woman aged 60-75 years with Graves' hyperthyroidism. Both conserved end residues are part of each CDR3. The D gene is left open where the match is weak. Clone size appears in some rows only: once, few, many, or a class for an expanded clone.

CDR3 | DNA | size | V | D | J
CATQGQNNYGYTF | TGTGCCACCCAGGGACAGAATAACTATGGCTACACCTTC | many | TRBV10-3 | TRBD1 | TRBJ1-2
CASRTGGIGIYEQYF | TGTGCCAGCCGCACGGGGGGGATCGGGATTTACGAGCAGTACTTC | - | TRBV28 | TRBD2 | TRBJ2-7
CASSQAPKETQYF | TGTGCCAGCAGCCAGGCGCCCAAAGAGACCCAGTACTTC | many | TRBV14 | - | TRBJ2-5
CASSQELISTDTQYF | TGTGCCAGCAGCCAAGAATTGATCAGCACAGATACGCAGTATTTT | many | TRBV3-1 | - | TRBJ2-3
CASSLLTSGEAFF | TGCGCCAGCAGCTTGTTAACCTCGGGTGAAGCTTTCTTT | many | TRBV5-1 | - | TRBJ1-1
CASSRMSRGHTGELFF | TGCGCCAGCAGCCGTATGTCCAGGGGTCATACCGGGGAGCTGTTTTTT | few | TRBV5-1 | - | TRBJ2-2
CASSLETGADSPLHF | TGTGCCAGCAGTTTAGAGACAGGGGCTGATTCACCCCTCCACTTT | few | TRBV6-1 | TRBD1 | TRBJ1-6
CASSRAGSNSPLHF | TGCGCCAGCAGTCGGGCAGGGTCTAATTCACCCCTCCACTTT | - | TRBV10-2 | - | TRBJ1-6
CASSVRGANTEAFF | TGTGCCAGCAGTGTCAGAGGGGCAAACACTGAAGCTTTCTTT | many | TRBV2 | - | TRBJ1-1
CASSPPGLMEKLFF | TGTGCCAGCAGCCCCCCCGGGTTAATGGAAAAACTGTTTTTT | - | TRBV7-9 | - | TRBJ1-4
CASTPRGLAGPGTQYF | TGTGCCAGCACCCCGCGCGGGCTAGCGGGACCAGGGACCCAGTACTTC | many | TRBV7-8 | TRBD2 | TRBJ2-5
CASSLGLPGAHTDTQYF | TGTGCCAGCAGCTTAGGACTCCCGGGGGCCCACACAGATACGCAGTATTTT | many | TRBV11-3 | - | TRBJ2-3
CASSIRYGRGYYNEQFF | TGTGCCAGTAGTATTAGGTACGGCAGAGGATACTACAATGAGCAGTTCTTC | few | TRBV19 | - | TRBJ2-1
CASSLNRGGFNEQFF | TGTGCCAGCAGTTTGAACAGGGGGGGCTTCAATGAGCAGTTCTTC | many | TRBV28 | - | TRBJ2-1
CASSAYTEAFF | TGTGCCAGCAGTGCCTACACTGAAGCTTTCTTT | few | TRBV6-1 | - | TRBJ1-1
CASNSPRGSADTQYF | TGTGCCAGCAACTCCCCCCGCGGGAGCGCAGATACGCAGTATTTT | - | TRBV6-2/TRBV6-3 | TRBD2 | TRBJ2-3
CASSRGGSNVLTF | TGTGCCAGCAGCCGGGGAGGGTCCAACGTCCTGACTTTC | once | TRBV28 | TRBD2 | TRBJ2-6
CASSLGGDEQSF | TGCGCCAGCAGCTTGGGGGGCGATGAGCAGTCCTTC | few | TRBV5-1 | - | TRBJ2-1
CSARKAYVALAGNQEAQYF | TGCAGTGCCAGAAAAGCGTATGTAGCGCTAGCGGGAAACCAAGAGGCCCAGTACTTC | few | TRBV20-1 | TRBD2 | TRBJ2-5
CASSLVAVSGEQFF | TGTGCCAGCAGCTTAGTCGCGGTATCGGGTGAGCAGTTCTTC | many | TRBV11-2 | - | TRBJ2-1
CASSFDGSAYEQYF | TGTGCCAGCAGTTTTGACGGGAGTGCATACGAGCAGTACTTC | many | TRBV28 | - | TRBJ2-7
CASSLRAGTKYNEQFF | TGTGCCAGCAGCTTAAGAGCGGGGACTAAATACAATGAGCAGTTCTTC | many | TRBV7-3 | TRBD2 | TRBJ2-1
CASSLQGVAQPQHF | TGTGCCAGCAGTTTACAGGGGGTGGCTCAGCCCCAGCATTTT | many | TRBV12-3/TRBV12-4 | TRBD1 | TRBJ1-5
CAWTSGFYEQYF | TGTGCCTGGACTAGCGGATTCTACGAGCAGTACTTC | - | TRBV30 | TRBD2 | TRBJ2-7
CSVSPGLTDAFF | TGCAGCGTTTCCCCGGGCTTAACCGACGCTTTCTTT | many | TRBV29-1 | - | TRBJ1-1
CASSRGGTGGLEQFF | TGTGCCAGCAGCAGGGGGGGGACAGGGGGTCTTGAGCAGTTCTTC | many | TRBV5-8 | TRBD1 | TRBJ2-1
CATSDHRQWNGYTF | TGTGCCACCAGTGATCACCGACAATGGAATGGCTACACCTTC | few | TRBV24-1 | - | TRBJ1-2
CASSDRVLNEQYF | TGTGCCAGCAGTGACAGGGTCTTGAACGAGCAGTACTTC | - | TRBV25-1 | - | TRBJ2-7
CASSMDREYYGYTF | TGTGCCAGTAGTATGGACAGGGAGTACTATGGCTACACCTTC | few | TRBV19 | TRBD1 | TRBJ1-2
CASSLGSRDYEQYF | TGTGCCAGCAGCTTAGGTTCCCGGGACTACGAGCAGTACTTC | many | TRBV7-9 | - | TRBJ2-7
CASSLIGTSGYEQCF | TGTGCCAGCTCACTAATCGGGACTAGCGGTTACGAGCAGTGCTTC | - | TRBV18 | TRBD2 | TRBJ2-7
CADVGTLLLPGANVLTF | TGTGCGGACGTGGGGACTCTCCTCCTCCCTGGGGCCAACGTCCTGACTTTC | few | TRBV7-9 | - | TRBJ2-6
CASSEPTTNYGYTF | TGTGCCAGCAGTGAACCGACAACTAACTATGGCTACACCTTC | - | TRBV25-1 | - | TRBJ1-2
CASSPLVSAGPYEQYF | TGTGCCAGTAGTCCCCTCGTGTCGGCGGGGCCCTACGAGCAGTACTTC | few | TRBV19 | - | TRBJ2-7
CASSPRGGAANYGYTF | TGTGCCAGCAGCCCGAGGGGGGGGGCTGCTAACTATGGCTACACCTTC | - | TRBV9 | - | TRBJ1-2
CSASPGQTSNQPQHF | TGCAGTGCTTCACCCGGACAGACCAGCAATCAGCCCCAGCATTTT | many | TRBV20-1 | - | TRBJ1-5
CSFNPADRGRSETQYF | TGCAGTTTCAACCCCGCGGACAGGGGGCGAAGTGAGACCCAGTACTTC | once | TRBV20-1 | TRBD1 | TRBJ2-5
CASSSGLAGDLTDTQYF | TGTGCCAGCAGTTCGGGACTAGCGGGAGATTTGACAGATACGCAGTATTTT | - | TRBV6-5 | TRBD2 | TRBJ2-3
CASSSVGGRTDTQYF | TGCGCCAGCAGCTCGGTTGGGGGCCGCACAGATACGCAGTATTTT | - | TRBV5-1 | - | TRBJ2-3
CASSAQEGADTQYF | TGTGCCAGCAGTGCCCAGGAGGGAGCAGATACGCAGTATTTT | many | TRBV6-1 | - | TRBJ2-3
CATSVPGDEQFF | TGTGCCACCAGTGTCCCCGGGGATGAGCAGTTCTTC | - | TRBV24-1 | - | TRBJ2-1
CASRMGGGAFF | TGTGCCAGCAGAATGGGGGGGGGAGCTTTCTTT | - | TRBV25-1 | - | TRBJ1-1
CASSVASDYRQETQYF | TGTGCCAGCAGCGTAGCTAGCGACTACCGTCAAGAGACCCAGTACTTC | many | TRBV9 | - | TRBJ2-5
CASSPTGGGWNSPLHF | TGCGCCAGCAGCCCGACAGGGGGCGGATGGAATTCACCCCTCCACTTT | many | TRBV5-1 | TRBD1 | TRBJ1-6
CASSSGGAGDTEAFF | TGCGCCAGCAGCTCCGGGGGGGCAGGGGACACTGAAGCTTTCTTT | many | TRBV5-1 | - | TRBJ1-1
CASSLNHGNYEQYF | TGTGCCAGCAGCTTAAACCATGGGAACTACGAGCAGTACTTC | many | TRBV11-3 | - | TRBJ2-7
CASSLGDPNEQFF | TGTGCCAGCAGCTTAGGCGATCCCAATGAGCAGTTCTTC | few | TRBV7-9 | - | TRBJ2-1
CSARTGVSYEQYF | TGCAGCGCCCGGACAGGGGTCTCCTACGAGCAGTACTTC | many | TRBV29-1 | TRBD1 | TRBJ2-7
CASSVGDTVGSPLHF | TGTGCCAGCAGCGTAGGGGACACCGTAGGTTCACCCCTCCACTTT | many | TRBV9 | - | TRBJ1-6